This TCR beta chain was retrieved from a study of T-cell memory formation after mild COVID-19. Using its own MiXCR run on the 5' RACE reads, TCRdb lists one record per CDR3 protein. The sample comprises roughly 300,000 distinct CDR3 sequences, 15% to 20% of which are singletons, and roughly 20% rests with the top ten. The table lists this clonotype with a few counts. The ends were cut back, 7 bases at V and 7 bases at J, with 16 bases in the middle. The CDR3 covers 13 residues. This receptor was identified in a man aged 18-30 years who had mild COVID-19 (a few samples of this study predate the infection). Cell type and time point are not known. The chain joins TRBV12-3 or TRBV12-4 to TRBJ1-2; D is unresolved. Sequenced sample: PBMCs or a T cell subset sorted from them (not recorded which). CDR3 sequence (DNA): TGTGCCAGCACCGGGTTATTGGCGGGTGGCTACACCTTC. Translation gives CASTGLLAGGYTF.